This T cell receptor beta chain was found in a study of cytomegalovirus exposure and HLA in healthy donors. Study results and caveats: Within a later analysis, the majority of CMV-associated TCR beta chains appeared HLA-restricted. The study listed 164 cytomegalovirus-associated TCR beta chains. A later analysis showed HLA-associated TCR beta chains outstripping equally common others in clonal expansion. The classifier, whose performance was assessed in both the original and validation cohorts, reportedly diagnosed cytomegalovirus status with high specificity and sensitivity.

Vbeta (60) and Jbeta (13) primers were used in the PCR. Profiling relied on immunoSEQ multiplex PCR, and the TCRdb table lists in-frame clones only, not all of them. The data show about 78,000 clones, 60% to 80% seen once. Details on this clone: Its antigen is not known.

The sequence derives from a woman aged 50 to 65 in good health and CMV-seropositive. The specimen was PBMCs.

The CDR3 coding sequence is TGTGCCAGCAGCCCTCAGGGGGCTAATGAAAAACTGTTTTTT. It encodes CASSPQGANEKLFF. The chain is built from TRBV7-8 and TRBJ1-4, with TRBD1 identical over 7 bases. V dropped 5 bases and J dropped 3; count of bases not matched to a gene: 3. From germline, CDR1 is SGHVS and CDR2 FQNEAQ. The CDR3 runs to 14 residues.